This T cell receptor beta chain was recorded in a study of human thymus T cells. Here immunoSEQ multiplex PCR was the method, and the copy in TCRdb shows in-frame clones only, minus some. The sample shows some 57,000 clones, 85% to 95% of them seen only once. Study-level results: V and J gene usage appeared biased in thymic and blood repertoires.

On this clone: Its antigen is still unknown.

V was clipped by 4 bases and J by 6 bases, with 15 bases between them. The CDR3 is 15 amino acids. The germline CDR1 and CDR2 sequences are SGHTA and FQGNSA. Each of the donors was a healthy Finnish infant who was undergoing open corrective cardiac surgery for congenital heart defects. Half of the eight donors gave roughly 0.45-1 mL blood during surgery. All available leukocytes, rather than a set cell count, yielded the blood DNA. Sequencing was done on a sample of blood. The rearrangement links TRBV7-2 to TRBJ1-4; D is uncertain. This TCR was sampled from a boy in the first two years of life with a congenital heart defect but otherwise immunologically healthy. The CDR3 reads CASSSLPTRDEKLFF. The CDR3 bases are TGTGCCAGCAGCTCTCTCCCGACCCGTGATGAAAAACTGTTTTTT.